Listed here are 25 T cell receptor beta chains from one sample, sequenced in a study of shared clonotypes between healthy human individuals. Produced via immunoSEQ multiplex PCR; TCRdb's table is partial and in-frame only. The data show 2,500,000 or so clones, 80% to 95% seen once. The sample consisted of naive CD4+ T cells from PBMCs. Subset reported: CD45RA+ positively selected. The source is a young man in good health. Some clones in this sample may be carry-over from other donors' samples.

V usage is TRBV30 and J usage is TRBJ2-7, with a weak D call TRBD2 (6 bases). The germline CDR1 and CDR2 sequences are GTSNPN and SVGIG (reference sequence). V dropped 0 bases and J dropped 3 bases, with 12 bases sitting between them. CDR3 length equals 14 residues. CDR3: CAWSVWGESYEQYF. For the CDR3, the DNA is TGTGCCTGGAGTGTTTGGGGGGAAAGCTACGAGCAGTACTTC.

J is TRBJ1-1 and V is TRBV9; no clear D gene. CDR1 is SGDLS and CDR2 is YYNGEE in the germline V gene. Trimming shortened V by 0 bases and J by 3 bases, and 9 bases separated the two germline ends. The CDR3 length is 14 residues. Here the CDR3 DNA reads TGTGCCAGCAGCGTAGTTCCAGCCTACACTGAAGCTTTCTTT. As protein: CASSVVPAYTEAFF.

CDR3 bases: TGTGCCAGCAGTTTATGGGGGGCGGGAGGTCACAATGAGCAGTTCTTC. Residues: CASSLWGAGGHNEQFF. V is TRBV27 and J is TRBJ2-1; 8 bases align to TRBD2. Germline trimming cut 1 base from V and 5 bases from J; bases unmatched to any gene: 7. Germline values: CDR1 MNHEY, CDR2 SMNVEV (reference sequence). The CDR3 is 16 residues long.

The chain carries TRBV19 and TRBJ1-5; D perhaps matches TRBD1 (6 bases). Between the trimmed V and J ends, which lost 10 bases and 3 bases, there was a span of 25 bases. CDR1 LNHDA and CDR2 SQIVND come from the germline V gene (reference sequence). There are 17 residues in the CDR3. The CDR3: CATLRQTGGNDNQPQHF. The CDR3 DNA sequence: TGTGCCACGTTAAGACAGACAGGCGGCAATGACAATCAGCCCCAGCATTTT.

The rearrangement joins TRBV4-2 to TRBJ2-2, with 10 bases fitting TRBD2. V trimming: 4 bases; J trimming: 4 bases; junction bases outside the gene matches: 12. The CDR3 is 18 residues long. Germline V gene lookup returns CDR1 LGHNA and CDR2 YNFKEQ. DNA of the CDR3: TGTGCCAGCAGCCCCTCGATAGCCGGACTAGCGGCCACCGGGGAGCTGTTTTTT. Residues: CASSPSIAGLAATGELFF.

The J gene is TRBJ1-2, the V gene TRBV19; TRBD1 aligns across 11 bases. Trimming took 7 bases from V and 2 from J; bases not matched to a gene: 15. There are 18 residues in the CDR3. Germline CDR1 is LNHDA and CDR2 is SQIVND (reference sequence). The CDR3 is CASTIHPGTGGANYGYTF. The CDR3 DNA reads TGTGCCAGTACCATTCACCCAGGGACAGGGGGTGCAAACTATGGCTACACCTTC.

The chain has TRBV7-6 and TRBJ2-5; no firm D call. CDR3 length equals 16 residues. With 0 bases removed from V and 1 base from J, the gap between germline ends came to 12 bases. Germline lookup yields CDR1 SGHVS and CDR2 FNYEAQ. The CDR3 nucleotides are TGTGCCAGCAGCTTAGCGCCGGCAGGAACCCAAGAGACCCAGTACTTC. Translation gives CASSLAPAGTQETQYF.

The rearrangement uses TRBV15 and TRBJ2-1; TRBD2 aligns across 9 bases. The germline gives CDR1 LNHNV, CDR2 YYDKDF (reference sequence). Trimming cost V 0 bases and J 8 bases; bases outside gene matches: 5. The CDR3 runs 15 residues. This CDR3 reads CATSREEAGGYEQFF. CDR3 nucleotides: TGTGCCACCAGCAGAGAGGAAGCGGGAGGCTATGAGCAGTTCTTC.

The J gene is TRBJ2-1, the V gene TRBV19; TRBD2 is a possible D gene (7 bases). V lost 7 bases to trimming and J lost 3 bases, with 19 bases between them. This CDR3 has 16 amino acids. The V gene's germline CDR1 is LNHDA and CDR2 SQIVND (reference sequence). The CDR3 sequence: CASTDGGQRRYNEQFF. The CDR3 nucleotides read TGTGCCAGTACCGACGGGGGGCAGAGACGCTACAATGAGCAGTTCTTC.

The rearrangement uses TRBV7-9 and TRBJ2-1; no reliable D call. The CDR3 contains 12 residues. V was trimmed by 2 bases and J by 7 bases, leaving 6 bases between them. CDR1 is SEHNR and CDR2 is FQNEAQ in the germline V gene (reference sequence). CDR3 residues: CASSLNVNEQFF. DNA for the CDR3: TGTGCCAGCAGCTTAAACGTGAATGAGCAGTTCTTC.

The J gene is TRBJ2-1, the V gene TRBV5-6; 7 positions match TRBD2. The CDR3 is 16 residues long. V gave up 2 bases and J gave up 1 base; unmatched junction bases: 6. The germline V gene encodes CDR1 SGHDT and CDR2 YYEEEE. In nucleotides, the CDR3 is TGTGCCAGCAGCTTTCGAGCGGGGACTTCCTACAATGAGCAGTTCTTC. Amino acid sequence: CASSFRAGTSYNEQFF.

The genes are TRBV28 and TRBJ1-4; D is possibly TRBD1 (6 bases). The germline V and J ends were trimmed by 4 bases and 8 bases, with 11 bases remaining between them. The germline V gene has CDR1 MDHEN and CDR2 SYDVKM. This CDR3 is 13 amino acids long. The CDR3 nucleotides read TGTGCCAGCAGTTCCGGGACAAGGGAAAAACTGTTTTTT. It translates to CASSSGTREKLFF.

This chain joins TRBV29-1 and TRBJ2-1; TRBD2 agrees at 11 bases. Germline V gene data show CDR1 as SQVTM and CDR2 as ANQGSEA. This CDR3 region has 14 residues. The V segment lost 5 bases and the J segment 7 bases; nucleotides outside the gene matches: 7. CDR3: CSVQTSGMGNEQFF. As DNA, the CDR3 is TGCAGCGTTCAGACTAGCGGGATGGGTAATGAGCAGTTCTTC.

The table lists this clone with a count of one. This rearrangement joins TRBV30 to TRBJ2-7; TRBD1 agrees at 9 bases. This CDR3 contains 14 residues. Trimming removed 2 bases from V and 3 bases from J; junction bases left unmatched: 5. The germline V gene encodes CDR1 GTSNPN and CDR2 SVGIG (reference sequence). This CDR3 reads CAWSKTGGRYEQYF. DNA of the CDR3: TGTGCCTGGAGTAAGACAGGGGGACGCTACGAGCAGTACTTC.

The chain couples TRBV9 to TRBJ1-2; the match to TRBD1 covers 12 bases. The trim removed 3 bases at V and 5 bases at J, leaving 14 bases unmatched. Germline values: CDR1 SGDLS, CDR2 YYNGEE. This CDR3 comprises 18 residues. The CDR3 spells CASSAGIRDRGRIYGYTF. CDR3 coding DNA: TGTGCCAGCAGCGCCGGGATCCGGGACAGGGGGCGGATTTATGGCTACACCTTC.

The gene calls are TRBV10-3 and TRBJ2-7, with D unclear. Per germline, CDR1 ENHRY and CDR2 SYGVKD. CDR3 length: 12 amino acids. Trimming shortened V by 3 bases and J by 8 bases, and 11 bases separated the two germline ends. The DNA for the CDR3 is TGTGCCATCAGTGATCCGGACGAACAGCAGTACTTC. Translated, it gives CAISDPDEQQYF.

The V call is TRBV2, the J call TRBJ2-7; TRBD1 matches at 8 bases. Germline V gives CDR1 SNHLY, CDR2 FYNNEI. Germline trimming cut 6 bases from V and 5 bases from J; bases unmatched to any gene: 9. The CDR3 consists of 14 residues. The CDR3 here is CASSDRTGKDEQYF. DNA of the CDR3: TGTGCCAGCAGCGACCGGACAGGGAAGGACGAGCAGTACTTC.

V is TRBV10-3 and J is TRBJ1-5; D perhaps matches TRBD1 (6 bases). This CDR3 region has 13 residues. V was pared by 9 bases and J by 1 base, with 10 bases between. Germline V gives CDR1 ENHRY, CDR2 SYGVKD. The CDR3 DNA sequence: TGTGCCATGCAGGGGTCGAGCAATCAGCCCCAGCATTTT. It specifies CAMQGSSNQPQHF.

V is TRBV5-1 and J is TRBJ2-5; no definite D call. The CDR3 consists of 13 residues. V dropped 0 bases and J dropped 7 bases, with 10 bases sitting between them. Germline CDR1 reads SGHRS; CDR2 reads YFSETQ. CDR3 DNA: TGCGCCAGCAGCTTGGCCCTTCCTGGGACCCAGTACTTC. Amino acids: CASSLALPGTQYF.

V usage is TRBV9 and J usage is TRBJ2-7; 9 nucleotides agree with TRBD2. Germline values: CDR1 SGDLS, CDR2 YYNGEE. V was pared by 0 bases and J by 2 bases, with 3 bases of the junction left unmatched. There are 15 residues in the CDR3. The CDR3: CASSVGASGTYEQYF. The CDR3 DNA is TGTGCCAGCAGCGTAGGGGCTAGCGGGACCTACGAGCAGTACTTC.

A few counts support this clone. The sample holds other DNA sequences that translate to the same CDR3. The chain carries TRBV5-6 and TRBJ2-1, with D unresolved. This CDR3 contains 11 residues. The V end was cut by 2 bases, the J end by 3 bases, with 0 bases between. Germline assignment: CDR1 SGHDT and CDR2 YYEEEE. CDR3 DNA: TGTGCCAGCAGCTTCTACAATGAGCAGTTCTTC. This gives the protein CASSFYNEQFF. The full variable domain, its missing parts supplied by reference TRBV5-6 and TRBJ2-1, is DAGVTQSPTHLIKTRGQQVTLRCSPKSGHDTVSWYQQALGQGPQFIFQYYEEEERQRGNFPDRFSGHQFPNYSSELNVNALLLGDSALYLCASSFYNEQFFGPGTRLTVL.

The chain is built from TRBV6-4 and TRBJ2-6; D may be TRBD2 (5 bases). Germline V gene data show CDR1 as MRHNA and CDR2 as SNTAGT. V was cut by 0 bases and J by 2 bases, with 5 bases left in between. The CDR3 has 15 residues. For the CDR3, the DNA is TGTGCCAGCAGTGACTCCGGGGCTGGGGCCAACGTCCTGACTTTC. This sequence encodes CASSDSGAGANVLTF.

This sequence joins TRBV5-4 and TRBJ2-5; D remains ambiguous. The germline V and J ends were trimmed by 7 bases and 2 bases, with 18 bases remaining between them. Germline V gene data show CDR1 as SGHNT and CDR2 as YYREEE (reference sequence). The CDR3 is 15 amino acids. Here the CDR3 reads CASGRAKGPQETQYF. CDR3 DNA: TGTGCCAGCGGACGAGCCAAGGGTCCACAAGAGACCCAGTACTTC. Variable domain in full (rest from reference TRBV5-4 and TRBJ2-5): ETGVTQSPTHLIKTRGQQVTLRCSSQSGHNTVSWYQQALGQGPQFIFQYYREEENGRGNFPPRFSGLQFPNYSSELNVNALELDDSALYLCASGRAKGPQETQYFGPGTRLLVL.

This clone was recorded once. The CDR3 coding sequence is TGTGCCAGCAGCCGGGACAGGGGAGACTATGGCTACACCTTC. Protein sequence: CASSRDRGDYGYTF. The gene calls are TRBV11-1 and TRBJ1-2; the match to TRBD1 covers 10 bases. After removal of 5 bases from V and 3 bases from J, the junction contained 3 bases not matched to a gene. The CDR3 length is 14 residues. Germline V gene data show CDR1 as SGHAT and CDR2 as FQDESV (reference sequence). Drawing the rest from reference TRBV11-1 and TRBJ1-2, the complete variable domain is EAEVAQSPRYKITEKSQAVAFWCDPISGHATLYWYRQILGQGPELLVQFQDESVVDDSQLPKDRFSAERLKGVDSTLKIQPAELGDSAMYLCASSRDRGDYGYTFGSGTRLTVV.

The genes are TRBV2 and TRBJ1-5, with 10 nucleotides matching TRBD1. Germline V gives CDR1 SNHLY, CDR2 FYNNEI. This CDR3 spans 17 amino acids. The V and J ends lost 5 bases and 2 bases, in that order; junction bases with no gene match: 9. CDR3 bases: TGTGCCAGCAGTTCCTGGACAGGGGGTGGGGGCAATCAGCCCCAGCATTTT. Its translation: CASSSWTGGGGNQPQHF.